Shown below are 21 T cell receptor beta chains from a single sample sequenced in a study of blood T cell repertoires in COVID-19 (dated by TCRdb to 2018 to 2021). Receptors were amplified or captured by the immunoSEQ multiplex PCR assay. Not all clones reach the TCRdb copy of this immuneACCESS table, which keeps in-frame sequences only. Checked studies attribute under half of the gap to unresolved V genes and leave the rest unexplained. The sample includes about 97,000 clones, with just under 95% observed a single time. The ten largest account for under 2% of the sample. Material: peripheral blood. These receptors all come from a woman aged 45-65 years with COVID-19, enrolled during active disease.

J is TRBJ1-2 and V is TRBV7-9, with D tentatively TRBD1 (5 bases). The germline V and J ends were trimmed by 1 base and 0 bases, with 9 bases remaining between them. From germline, CDR1 is SEHNR and CDR2 FQNEAQ (reference sequence). The CDR3 spans 15 residues. As DNA, the CDR3 is TGTGCCAGCAGCTTAGTAGGGGCCACTAACTATGGCTACACCTTC. This translates into CASSLVGATNYGYTF.

This CDR3 is CASTPPLYEQYF. The CDR3 nucleotides read TGCGCCAGCACCCCCCCCCTATACGAGCAGTACTTC. This chain connects TRBV5-1 to TRBJ2-7; D ambiguous. Germline values: CDR1 SGHRS, CDR2 YFSETQ. The CDR3 contains 12 residues. Trimming took 6 bases from V and 4 from J, leaving 11 bases between them.

This rearrangement joins TRBV9 to TRBJ1-6; 11 bases are a match to TRBD1. Germline V gives CDR1 SGDLS, CDR2 YYNGEE. V lost 0 bases, J lost 4 bases, and 3 bases stayed unmatched. This CDR3 comprises 17 residues. In DNA form, the CDR3 reads TGTGCCAGCAGCGTAGAGGGACAGGGGGTTTATAATTCACCCCTCCACTTT. Its protein product is CASSVEGQGVYNSPLHF. The variable domain in full, with the rest retrieved from reference TRBV9 and TRBJ1-6, is DSGVTQTPKHLITATGQRVTLRCSPRSGDLSVYWYQQSLDQGLQFLIQYYNGEERAKGNILERFSAQQFPDLHSELNLSSLELGDSALYFCASSVEGQGVYNSPLHFGNGTRLTVT.

The chain uses TRBV6-5 and TRBJ2-7; the D gene is possibly TRBD1 (5 bases). Germline assignment: CDR1 MNHEY and CDR2 SVGAGI. This CDR3 region has 13 residues. Deletions cut 6 bases from V and 3 bases from J, with 12 bases between. The chain's CDR3 is CASSHGAVYEQYV. DNA for the CDR3: TGTGCCAGCAGCCATGGGGCAGTCTACGAGCAGTACGTC.

The genes are TRBV14 and TRBJ1-1; TRBD1 might be the D (5 bases). Per the germline V gene, CDR1 is SGHDN and CDR2 is FVKESK. Trimming pared 1 base from V and 11 bases from J, leaving 20 bases between. The CDR3 extends over 15 amino acids. The CDR3 region is CASSQVRPGKGRAFF. The CDR3 DNA reads as TGTGCCAGCAGCCAAGTGAGACCAGGGAAAGGAAGGGCTTTCTTT.

This chain connects TRBV5-1 to TRBJ2-6; D perhaps matches TRBD1 (6 bases). The V gene's germline CDR1 is SGHRS and CDR2 YFSETQ. V dropped 4 bases and J dropped 0 bases, with 11 bases sitting between them. The CDR3 runs 16 residues. The CDR3 coding sequence is TGCGCCAGCAGCGTGGACAGCCTCTCTGGGGCCAACGTCCTGACTTTC. It codes for CASSVDSLSGANVLTF.

J is TRBJ2-1 and V is TRBV11-2, with a weak D call TRBD1 (6 bases). Deletions cut 5 bases from V and 4 bases from J, with 18 bases between. The CDR3 totals 16 residues. The V gene's germline CDR1 is SGHAT and CDR2 FQNNGV. CDR3 amino acids: CASSPRQDRFYNEQFF. The CDR3 bases are TGTGCCAGCAGCCCCAGACAGGACCGCTTTTACAATGAGCAGTTCTTC.

J is TRBJ1-6 and V is TRBV12-5; D unclear. This CDR3 is 13 amino acids long. The V end lost 2 bases, the J end lost 7 bases, and 6 bases lay between the germline ends. Looked up from germline, CDR1 is LGHNT and CDR2 is FRNRAP. In DNA, the CDR3 is TGTGCTAGTGGTTTGTTCGGGAATTCACCCCTCCACTTT. Translated: CASGLFGNSPLHF. Full variable domain (missing parts from reference TRBV12-5 and TRBJ1-6): DARVTQTPRHKVTEMGQEVTMRCQPILGHNTVFWYRQTMMQGLELLAYFRNRAPLDDSGMPKDRFSAEMPDATLATLKIQPSEPRDSAVYFCASGLFGNSPLHFGNGTRLTVT.

The rearrangement links TRBV10-3 to TRBJ1-2; perhaps TRBD1 as D (6 bases). The CDR3 totals 15 residues. Trimming stripped 5 bases from V and 3 bases from J, with 16 bases between. Per germline, CDR1 ENHRY and CDR2 SYGVKD. The CDR3 DNA follows: TGTGCCATCAGTTCCCCAAGGGACACCTACTATGGCTACACCTTC. Translating it yields CAISSPRDTYYGYTF.

This clone has more than one count but fewer than ten. The V and J genes are TRBV19 and TRBJ1-5; no reliable D call. This CDR3 is built from 12 residues. The V end was cut by 11 bases, the J end by 2 bases, with 10 bases between. Per the germline V gene, CDR1 is LNHDA and CDR2 is SQIVND (reference sequence). The CDR3 region has the DNA TGTGCCGCATCGGAGGGCAATCAGCCCCAGCATTTT. Translation: CAASEGNQPQHF.

The rearrangement joins TRBV24-1 to TRBJ2-1; 7 bases fit TRBD1. Per the germline V gene, CDR1 is KGHDR and CDR2 is SFDVKD. Trimming removed 6 bases from V and 1 base from J; junction bases left unmatched: 2. This CDR3 contains 14 residues. The CDR3 bases are TGTGCCACCAGTCACAGGGGATCCTACAATGAGCAGTTCTTC. Its translation: CATSHRGSYNEQFF.

The rearrangement links TRBV10-3 to TRBJ1-2; no clear D. Germline V gives CDR1 ENHRY, CDR2 SYGVKD. Trimming shortened V by 0 bases and J by 3 bases, and 5 bases separated the two germline ends. This CDR3 contains 13 residues. Here the CDR3 reads CAISESGDYGYTF. The CDR3 DNA reads TGTGCCATCAGTGAGTCTGGAGACTATGGCTACACCTTC.

The chain joins TRBV19 to TRBJ2-2; no clear D gene. CDR1 and CDR2 from the germline V gene are LNHDA and SQIVND (reference sequence). Trimming pared 0 bases from V and 6 bases from J, leaving 8 bases between. This CDR3 has 14 amino acids. The CDR3 protein is CASSIEASAGELFF. CDR3 bases: TGTGCCAGTAGTATAGAGGCGAGCGCCGGGGAGCTGTTTTTT. Supplemented by reference TRBV19 and TRBJ2-2, the full variable domain reads DGGITQSPKYLFRKEGQNVTLSCEQNLNHDAMYWYRQDPGQGLRLIYYSQIVNDFQKGDIAEGYSVSREKKESFPLTVTSAQKNPTAFYLCASSIEASAGELFFGEGSRLTVL.

The chain couples TRBV9 to TRBJ1-1; the match to TRBD1 covers 10 bases. CDR1 and CDR2 from the germline V gene are SGDLS and YYNGEE. This CDR3 region has 14 residues. V was pared by 4 bases and J by 3 bases, with 3 bases of the junction left unmatched. The DNA of the CDR3 is TGTGCCAGCAGCTCCGGGACAGGGGACACTGAAGCTTTCTTT. Protein: CASSSGTGDTEAFF.

Remarks on this clone: Other DNA sequences in the sample encode the same CDR3. The rearrangement links TRBV11-2 to TRBJ2-5; TRBD2 matches 7 bases. V trimming: 3 bases; J trimming: 0 bases; junction bases outside the gene matches: 10. The CDR3 has 17 amino acids. Germline CDR1 is SGHAT and CDR2 is FQNNGV. The CDR3 protein is CASSFGRDYQYQETQYF. The CDR3 region has the DNA TGTGCCAGCAGCTTCGGACGGGACTACCAGTACCAAGAGACCCAGTACTTC.

This chain connects TRBV10-3 to TRBJ1-1, with a tentative D call TRBD1 (6 bases). CDR1 is ENHRY, CDR2 SYGVKD, per germline. The CDR3 is 13 amino acids. The V end was cut by 10 bases, the J end by 0 bases, with 12 bases between. CDR3 protein: CASRQELNTEAFF. The CDR3 region has the DNA TGTGCCAGCCGACAGGAATTGAACACTGAAGCTTTCTTT.

The gene calls are TRBV18 and TRBJ1-1, with D perhaps TRBD1 (5 bases). Per germline, CDR1 KGHSH and CDR2 LQKENI. The V end was cut by 3 bases, the J end by 5 bases, with 22 bases between. The CDR3 length is 17 residues. CDR3 bases: TGTGCCAGCTCACCGGGCGGGGCGGGTACGGCGGGAACTGAAGCTTTCTTT. It codes for CASSPGGAGTAGTEAFF.

The chain recombines TRBV7-8 with TRBJ2-3; D possibly corresponds to TRBD1 (5 bases). V lost 2 bases, J lost 3 bases, and 9 bases lay in between. CDR1 is SGHVS and CDR2 is FQNEAQ in the germline V gene. CDR3 length: 14 residues. CDR3 DNA: TGTGCCAGCAGCTTACCATACAGGACAGATACGCAGTATTTT. Translating it yields CASSLPYRTDTQYF.

The chain joins TRBV3-1 (or the pseudogene TRBV3-2) to TRBJ1-1, with D unclear. The CDR3 contains 16 residues. Germline V lookup: CDR1 LGHDT, CDR2 YNNKEL (reference sequence). The V and J ends lost 0 bases and 4 bases respectively, with 15 bases between them. The CDR3: CASSQDFRVGSTEAFF. In DNA, the CDR3 is TGTGCCAGCAGCCAAGATTTTAGGGTAGGGAGCACTGAAGCTTTCTTT.

This clone occurred once. The V gene is TRBV6-1, the J gene TRBJ1-1; D gene unclear. There are 12 residues in the CDR3. Germline-derived CDR1 and CDR2 are MNHNS and SASEGT. The V end was cut by 2 bases, the J end by 8 bases, with 9 bases between. As DNA, the CDR3 is TGTGCCAGCAGTGAAAGGGAGACGGAAGCTTTCTTT. Its protein is CASSERETEAFF.

The rearrangement joins TRBV10-3 to TRBJ2-3; 10 nucleotides match TRBD2. CDR1 is ENHRY and CDR2 is SYGVKD in the germline V gene. This CDR3 contains 16 residues. J gave up 3 bases and V 4 bases, and 7 bases lay outside the gene matches. The CDR3 spells CAISALAGAGTDTQYF. CDR3 in DNA: TGTGCCATCAGTGCCCTAGCGGGGGCGGGGACAGATACGCAGTATTTT.